This T cell receptor (beta chain) was sequenced for a study of blood T cell repertoires in COVID-19. Study background: The samples span acute and convalescent COVID-19 from the United States, Italy and Spain. Sample material is recorded as cDNA or gDNA derived from T cells, B-cell-depleted T cells, or PBMCs.

Clones were read by immunoSEQ multiplex PCR, and TCRdb kept only the in-frame ones, dropping some. The sample lists roughly 300,000 clones, roughly 87% seen once, with almost 9.5% in the top ten. CDR3 length: 14 amino acids. The trim removed 2 bases at V and 5 bases at J, leaving 4 bases unmatched. Germline V gene lookup returns CDR1 SGHAT and CDR2 FQNNGV. The chain couples TRBV11-2 to TRBJ1-1, with 8 nucleotides matching TRBD1. The TCR was taken from a man aged 18 to 29 with active or convalescent COVID-19. Specimen: peripheral blood. CDR3 amino acids: CASSLSRQGTEAFF. CDR3 DNA sequence: TGTGCCAGCAGCTTAAGCCGACAGGGGACTGAAGCTTTCTTT.